The next 32 T cell receptor beta chains were all read from a single sample in a study of CD8 T cells in ankylosing spondylitis. TCRdb analysed the 5' RACE reads with MiXCR anew, one entry per CDR3 protein. The sample records some 130,000 distinct CDR3 sequences, roughly 8.3% being singletons. The sequencing sample was made of synovial fluid, either unsorted or a sorted T cell fraction (not recorded which). The receptors derive from a male donor with ankylosing spondylitis.

This clonotype was seen repeatedly, ten times or more. The gene calls are TRBV5-1 and TRBJ2-7, with TRBD1 matching over 7 bases. The CDR3 runs 16 residues. Germline values: CDR1 SGHRS, CDR2 YFSETQ. Trimming removed 4 bases from V and 1 base from J; junction bases left unmatched: 11. The CDR3 bases are TGCGCCAGCAGCCGGTCATACAGGGGATCTTCCTACGAGCAGTACTTC. It translates to CASSRSYRGSSYEQYF.

This clonotype appeared many times. The J gene is TRBJ1-5, the V gene TRBV5-1, with 9 bases aligning to TRBD1. Germline V gives CDR1 SGHRS, CDR2 YFSETQ. The J segment lost 8 bases and the V segment lost 2 bases, leaving 5 bases of the junction unmatched. The CDR3 sequence is 14 residues long. CDR3 residues: CASSLQGAEEPQHF. The CDR3 bases are TGCGCCAGCAGCTTACAGGGGGCAGAGGAGCCCCAGCATTTT.

This clonotype was detected many times. The chain carries TRBV20-1 and TRBJ1-2; a possible D gene is TRBD1 (5 bases). Trimming shortened V by 3 bases and J by 5 bases, and 13 bases separated the two germline ends. Germline CDR1 reads DFQATT; CDR2 reads SNEGSKA (reference sequence). The CDR3 length is 13 residues. CDR3 protein: CSASKGLGYGYTF. The CDR3 nucleotides are TGCAGTGCTAGTAAGGGGTTAGGGTATGGCTACACCTTC.

This clonotype was seen a handful of times. V gene TRBV20-1 combines with J gene TRBJ2-5, with D perhaps TRBD2 (5 bases). Looked up from germline, CDR1 is DFQATT and CDR2 is SNEGSKA (reference sequence). The CDR3 consists of 16 residues. The ends were cut back, 0 bases at V and 7 bases at J, with 21 bases in the middle. The CDR3 is CSARDLGEGDWGTQYF. CDR3 DNA: TGCAGTGCTAGAGATCTTGGCGAGGGCGACTGGGGGACCCAGTACTTC.

This chain connects TRBV28 to TRBJ1-5; D not resolved. Germline CDR1 and CDR2: MDHEN and SYDVKM. CDR3 length: 16 residues. Trimming shortened V by 4 bases and J by 0 bases, and 13 bases separated the two germline ends. The DNA for the CDR3 is TGTGCCAGCAGTTACCCCTCAGTCTATAGCAATCAGCCCCAGCATTTT. Amino acid sequence: CASSYPSVYSNQPQHF.

V usage is TRBV10-1 and J usage is TRBJ2-7; D gene unclear. This CDR3 is 11 amino acids long. V lost 8 bases and J 10 bases, leaving 15 bases between the germline ends. Germline-derived CDR1 and CDR2 are WNHNN and SYGVQD (reference sequence). The CDR3 loop reads CASGVSGPQYF. CDR3 bases: TGCGCCAGCGGAGTATCTGGTCCCCAGTACTTC.

This clonotype was observed a few times. The CDR3 DNA follows: TGTGCCAGCAGACCACAGGGGGGGTATGGCTACACCTTC. Protein product: CASRPQGGYGYTF. The rearrangement links TRBV6-1 to TRBJ1-2, with 8 bases identical to TRBD1. V gave up 6 bases and J gave up 5 bases; unmatched junction bases: 5. Germline V lookup: CDR1 MNHNS, CDR2 SASEGT. This CDR3 is built from 13 residues.

This clonotype came up many times. This chain uses TRBV12-3 or TRBV12-4 with TRBJ2-2; 7 bases line up with TRBD2. This CDR3 is built from 15 residues. The junction had 7 bases not matched to a gene; V was cut back by 5 bases and J by 4 bases. The CDR3 loop reads CASSPDRGVTGELFF. Written as DNA, the CDR3 is TGTGCCAGCAGTCCTGATCGGGGGGTCACCGGGGAGCTGTTTTTT.

This clonotype was observed many times. The CDR3: CASSDQGAADTQYF. DNA of the CDR3: TGTGCCAGTTCCGACCAGGGGGCGGCAGATACGCAGTATTTT. V and J are TRBV28 and TRBJ2-3; 8 bases agree with TRBD1. The CDR3 spans 14 residues. J gave up 4 bases and V 9 bases, and 9 bases lay outside the gene matches. Germline assignment: CDR1 MDHEN and CDR2 SYDVKM.

This clonotype showed up many times. V and J are TRBV20-1 and TRBJ2-1; the D gene is possibly TRBD2 (6 bases). From germline, CDR1 is DFQATT and CDR2 SNEGSKA (reference sequence). This CDR3 spans 15 amino acids. The germline V and J ends were trimmed by 0 bases and 8 bases, with 17 bases remaining between them. Here the CDR3 reads CSARDPASALYEQFF. Written as DNA, the CDR3 is TGCAGTGCTAGAGATCCGGCTAGCGCTTTGTATGAGCAGTTCTTC.

The J gene is TRBJ1-4, the V gene TRBV2; D is uncertain. Germline V gene data show CDR1 as SNHLY and CDR2 as FYNNEI. Trimming removed 5 bases from V and 10 bases from J, with 11 bases in between. This CDR3 spans 12 amino acids. CDR3 DNA sequence: TGTGCCAGCAGTAAACACGAGGGAAAACTGTTTTTT. Protein product: CASSKHEGKLFF. Filled out from reference TRBV2 and TRBJ1-4, the complete variable domain reads EPEVTQTPSHQVTQMGQEVILRCVPISNHLYFYWYRQILGQKVEFLVSFYNNEISEKSEIFDDQFSVERPDGSNFTLKIRSTKLEDSAMYFCASSKHEGKLFFGSGTQLSVL.

At least ten counts were recorded for this clonotype. This chain links TRBV11-2 with TRBJ1-6; D is unresolved. Germline-derived CDR1 and CDR2 are SGHAT and FQNNGV. V lost 4 bases, J lost 0 bases, and 7 bases lay in between. The CDR3 runs to 15 residues. CDR3 loop: CASSSTSSYNSPLHF. In DNA form, the CDR3 reads TGTGCCAGCAGCTCCACGAGCTCCTATAATTCACCCCTCCACTTT.

This clonotype came up a few times. J is TRBJ2-5 and V is TRBV20-1; 8 bases fit TRBD2. Unmatched junction bases numbered 2, after V lost 3 bases and J lost 2 bases. The CDR3 consists of 13 residues. CDR1 and CDR2 (germline): DFQATT, SNEGSKA (reference sequence). CDR3 protein: CSASKRGQETQYF. For the CDR3, the DNA is TGCAGTGCTAGTAAGCGGGGGCAAGAGACCCAGTACTTC.

In its sample, this clonotype was seen a few times. The V and J genes are TRBV6-1 and TRBJ2-1, with 12 bases identical to TRBD2. The length of the CDR3 is 16 residues. The germline gives CDR1 MNHNS, CDR2 SASEGT. V trimming: 8 bases; J trimming: 2 bases; junction bases outside the gene matches: 7. The CDR3 here is CASLLAGGNPYNEQFF. CDR3 nucleotides: TGTGCCAGCCTACTAGCGGGAGGTAACCCCTACAATGAGCAGTTCTTC.

This clonotype was observed at least ten times. The V call is TRBV7-2, the J call TRBJ2-1; TRBD1 aligns across 7 bases. Germline-derived CDR1 and CDR2 are SGHTA and FQGNSA. With 1 base clipped from V and 2 bases from J, the junction kept 2 bases outside the gene matches. The CDR3 has 15 amino acids. CDR3 coding DNA: TGTGCCAGCAGCTTAGACAGGGGCACCTACAATGAGCAGTTCTTC. Its protein is CASSLDRGTYNEQFF.

At least ten counts were recorded for this clonotype. The CDR3 DNA sequence: TGTGCCAGCAGCTTGTCCACTCACAATGAGCAGTTCTTC. Translated: CASSLSTHNEQFF. The J gene is TRBJ2-1, the V gene TRBV5-5; D is unresolved. V shed 1 base and J shed 5 bases, with 7 bases lying between them. This CDR3 is 13 amino acids long. Germline CDR1 is SGHKS and CDR2 is YYEKEE (reference sequence).

CDR3 bases: TGTGCCAGCAGCGTAGAGGCAGTGGGGGTTGGTGAGCAGTTCTTC. Its protein is CASSVEAVGVGEQFF. The chain links TRBV9 to TRBJ2-1; possibly TRBD1 or TRBD2 for D (5 bases each). Germline loops: CDR1 SGDLS, CDR2 YYNGEE. This CDR3 contains 15 residues. V gave up 0 bases and J gave up 9 bases, with 16 bases separating them. Looking up the rest from reference TRBV9 and TRBJ2-1 gives the full variable domain: DSGVTQTPKHLITATGQRVTLRCSPRSGDLSVYWYQQSLDQGLQFLIQYYNGEERAKGNILERFSAQQFPDLHSELNLSSLELGDSALYFCASSVEAVGVGEQFFGPGTRLTVL.

The table lists this clonotype with a few counts. The chain uses TRBV12-3 or TRBV12-4 and TRBJ1-1; 7 nucleotides agree with TRBD1. The CDR3 length is 15 residues. With 2 bases clipped from V and 2 bases from J, the junction kept 5 bases outside the gene matches. The CDR3 DNA reads as TGTGCCAGCAGTTTATGGGGACAGTTAAACACTGAAGCTTTCTTT. Its protein is CASSLWGQLNTEAFF.

The gene calls are TRBV20-1 and TRBJ2-7, with TRBD1 matching 8 bases. J gave up 3 bases and V 5 bases, and 6 bases lay outside the gene matches. The CDR3 sequence is 13 residues long. Germline CDR1 and CDR2: DFQATT and SNEGSKA (reference sequence). CDR3 DNA sequence: TGCAGTGCTCCCGGGACAGGAAACTACGAGCAGTACTTC. This gives the protein CSAPGTGNYEQYF.

This clonotype was seen a handful of times. The rearrangement uses TRBV20-1 and TRBJ1-6, with D tentatively TRBD1 (5 bases). With 2 bases removed from V and 10 bases from J, the gap between germline ends came to 18 bases. CDR1 and CDR2 from the germline V gene are DFQATT and SNEGSKA (reference sequence). This CDR3 comprises 15 residues. The CDR3 is CSARLEGTWGSPLHF. Written as DNA, the CDR3 is TGCAGTGCTAGATTGGAAGGGACCTGGGGGTCACCCCTCCACTTT.

This clonotype has ten or more counts. This chain connects TRBV28 to TRBJ1-2, with a possible D match to TRBD1 (6 bases). Germline V CDR1 and CDR2: MDHEN, SYDVKM. The V end lost 6 bases, the J end lost 2 bases, and 10 bases lay between the germline ends. The CDR3 contains 13 residues. Here the CDR3 DNA reads TGTGCCAGCAGGCCGCAGGGGAACTATGGCTACACCTTC. It specifies CASRPQGNYGYTF.

The chain uses TRBV20-1 and TRBJ2-3; possibly TRBD1 for D (5 bases). V dropped 2 bases and J dropped 8 bases, with 17 bases sitting between them. Germline CDR1 is DFQATT and CDR2 is SNEGSKA (reference sequence). The CDR3 covers 14 residues. This CDR3 is CSARLVLGPGTQYF. The CDR3 coding sequence is TGCAGTGCTAGATTAGTTTTGGGGCCGGGTACGCAGTATTTT.

This clonotype came up a few times. The chain has TRBV6-1 and TRBJ1-1; 9 nucleotides align to TRBD1. Germline V gene data show CDR1 as MNHNS and CDR2 as SASEGT. The CDR3 has 16 residues. With 6 bases clipped from V and 8 bases from J, the junction kept 16 bases outside the gene matches. The CDR3: CASRQTGTGYNVEAFF. CDR3 nucleotide sequence: TGTGCCAGCAGGCAAACCGGGACAGGGTATAATGTCGAAGCTTTCTTT.

This clonotype was recorded at least ten times. The rearrangement links TRBV29-1 to TRBJ2-1; D remains ambiguous. Trimming removed 4 bases at V and 7 bases at J, with 8 bases between. The germline V gene encodes CDR1 SQVTM and CDR2 ANQGSEA. This CDR3 comprises 11 residues. CDR3 protein: CSVANANEQFF. CDR3 DNA: TGCAGCGTTGCGAACGCAAATGAGCAGTTCTTC.

This clonotype was observed at least ten times. The V and J genes are TRBV20-1 and TRBJ2-1, with D uncertain. Trimming shortened V by 6 bases and J by 8 bases, and 8 bases separated the two germline ends. The CDR3 length is 10 residues. CDR1 DFQATT and CDR2 SNEGSKA come from the germline V gene (reference sequence). The CDR3 coding sequence is TGCAGTGCGGGAAGGGATGAGCAGTTCTTC. Its translation is CSAGRDEQFF.

The chain combines TRBV18 with TRBJ1-1; D not resolved. V lost 6 bases to trimming and J lost 4 bases, with 15 bases between them. The CDR3 has 14 residues. The V gene's germline CDR1 is KGHSH and CDR2 LQKENI. For the CDR3, the DNA is TGTGCCAGCTCCCCTGTCCGGGGAGGCACTGAAGCTTTCTTT. Amino acid sequence: CASSPVRGGTEAFF.

The CDR3 is CATSASGTGSVDTQYF. The CDR3 nucleotides are TGTGCCACCAGCGCGTCCGGGACAGGGTCGGTAGATACGCAGTATTTT. The V gene is TRBV24-1, the J gene TRBJ2-3; 9 bases match TRBD1. Trimming at V came to 7 bases and at J to 5 bases, leaving 12 bases not matched to a gene. This CDR3 has 16 residues. Germline V gene lookup returns CDR1 KGHDR and CDR2 SFDVKD.

In this sample, this clonotype turned up a few times. This rearrangement joins TRBV6-1 to TRBJ1-5, with unresolved D. Trimming removed 7 bases at V and 0 bases at J, with 4 bases between. Germline CDR1 is MNHNS and CDR2 is SASEGT. The CDR3 runs to 12 residues. CDR3 residues: CASKYSNQPQHF. The CDR3 bases are TGTGCCAGCAAATATAGCAATCAGCCCCAGCATTTT.

V gene TRBV5-4 combines with J gene TRBJ2-1; TRBD2 might be the D (6 bases). Germline lookup yields CDR1 SGHNT and CDR2 YYREEE (reference sequence). Trimming cost V 3 bases and J 8 bases, with 18 bases left between them. There are 15 residues in the CDR3. CDR3 coding DNA: TGTGCCAGCAGCTACGGAGGGGCGGGTGTGGATGAGCAGTTCTTC. It specifies CASSYGGAGVDEQFF. The full variable domain, rest sourced from reference TRBV5-4 and TRBJ2-1, is ETGVTQSPTHLIKTRGQQVTLRCSSQSGHNTVSWYQQALGQGPQFIFQYYREEENGRGNFPPRFSGLQFPNYSSELNVNALELDDSALYLCASSYGGAGVDEQFFGPGTRLTVL.

Only a few counts were recorded for this clonotype. The chain carries TRBV5-1 and TRBJ2-7, with D tentatively TRBD1 or TRBD2 (6 bases each). V shed 3 bases and J shed 6 bases, with 19 bases lying between them. This CDR3 is built from 15 residues. CDR1 is SGHRS, CDR2 YFSETQ, per germline. CDR3 DNA: TGCGCCAGCAGCTCGGGGGACACTATCCCCGCCGAGCAGTACTTC. The encoded protein is CASSSGDTIPAEQYF.

This clonotype was seen at least ten times. The V call is TRBV4-1, the J call TRBJ1-5; the D is unclear. The CDR3 spans 16 residues. Germline values: CDR1 MGHRA, CDR2 YSYEKL. The germline V and J ends were trimmed by 1 base and 3 bases, with 13 bases remaining between them. The CDR3 is CASSQVRNRINQPQHF. The CDR3 coding sequence is TGCGCCAGCAGCCAAGTGAGGAACAGAATCAATCAGCCCCAGCATTTT.

This clonotype has at least ten counts. The V call is TRBV20-1, the J call TRBJ1-1, with 10 bases that match TRBD1. CDR3 length equals 15 residues. CDR1 and CDR2 from the germline V gene are DFQATT and SNEGSKA (reference sequence). Trimming cost V 2 bases and J 6 bases; bases outside gene matches: 9. The chain's CDR3 is CSARSPGTGASEAFF. Here the CDR3 DNA reads TGCAGTGCTAGATCCCCGGGGACAGGGGCATCTGAAGCTTTCTTT.